At least ten counts were recorded for the clone carrying this T cell receptor (beta chain). Antigen: not known. Time point: sample taken at primary tumor resection. Whole RNA obtained from tumor, nontumor lung or frozen PBMC underwent sequencing without sorting. The entry originates in a study of spatial heterogeneity in lung cancer. About the research overall: In the raw reads, each unique TCR and UMI combination was present more than ten times on average.

Study-wide results and limits: It was found that expanded intratumoral alpha and beta TCR counts tracked tumor mutation counts.

A single record per CDR3 protein comes from TCRdb applying MiXCR to the 5' RACE reads. Of over 15,000 distinct CDR3 sequences in the sample, 5% to 7% were seen once. The sample was lung tumor tissue, taken at surgery. The receptor was derived from a female donor with early-stage non-small cell lung cancer.

The CDR3 here is CASSLDSFQETQYF. The CDR3 coding sequence is TGTGCCAGCAGCTTAGACAGCTTCCAAGAGACCCAGTACTTC. The V call is TRBV11-2, the J call TRBJ2-5; D remains ambiguous. CDR1 is SGHAT and CDR2 is FQNNGV in the germline V gene. Between the trimmed V and J ends, which lost 0 bases and 1 base, there was a span of 6 bases. The CDR3 is 14 amino acids.